This TCR beta chain was recorded in a study of neurological immune-mediated disorders. Overall study results and limits: The level of TCR clonal expansion was highest in patients with HTLV-1-associated myelopathy and lowest in multiple sclerosis, where it fell below the level seen in healthy controls.

Unsorted libraries were generated from 2 million PBMCs held at -80 degrees C. This clonotype was counted ten times or more. Its target is not known. The V and J ends lost 5 bases and 2 bases, in that order; junction bases with no gene match: 2. Germline CDR1 and CDR2: SGHTA and FQGNSA. The CDR3 sequence is 14 residues long. Using its own MiXCR run on the 5' RACE reads, TCRdb lists one record per CDR3 protein. There are roughly 65,000 distinct CDR3 sequences in the sample; under 5% occur only once, and just over 2.5% lies in the top ten. Input material: PBMCs. The J gene is TRBJ2-7, the V gene TRBV7-2, with 11 bases matching TRBD2. The source of this sequence is a man over 45 with multiple sclerosis. The CDR3 DNA follows: TGTGCCAGCAGCCGGACTAGCGGGCCCTACGAGCAGTACTTC. Amino acid sequence: CASSRTSGPYEQYF. Using reference TRBV7-2 and TRBJ2-7 for the parts outside the CDR3, the full variable domain is GAGVSQSPSNKVTEKGKDVELRCDPISGHTALYWYRQSLGQGLEFLIYFQGNSAPDKSGLPSDRFSAERTGGSVSTLTIQRTQQEDSAVYLCASSRTSGPYEQYFGPGTRLTVT.